This is a list of T cell receptor beta chains from one sample in a study of vaccination effects on CD4 cells after COVID-19. Their cognate antigens are unknown. Here immunoSEQ multiplex PCR was the method, and the copy in TCRdb shows in-frame clones only, minus some. Among about 66,000 clones, approximately 72% were seen once, and the ten largest hold less than 25%. Sequencing was performed on CD4+ T cells from PBMCs cultured without peptide, taken before COVID-19 vaccination. The origin of the receptors is a human donor who had a prior SARS-CoV-2 infection. Each CDR3 is given with its conserved first and last residue. D genes are given only for firm matches. Clone size is given for some rows only: seen once, a few or many times, or a class if the clone is expanded.

cdr3_nt | cdr3_aa | j_call | d_call | clone_size | v_call
TGTGCCAGCAGTGAAGAATTGTACGAGCAGTACTTC | CASSEELYEQYF | TRBJ2-7 | NA | NA | TRBV6-1
TGCGCCAGCAGCTTGATTGTCCAGGGCCAAGAGACCCAGTACTTC | CASSLIVQGQETQYF | TRBJ2-5 | NA | NA | TRBV5-1
TGTGCCAGCAGTGAACCCCTCTCTGGGGCCAACGTCCTGACTTTC | CASSEPLSGANVLTF | TRBJ2-6 | NA | NA | TRBV2
TGTGCCAGCAGCGCGACTAGCGGGGGGGCGAGAGATACGCAGTATTTT | CASSATSGGARDTQYF | TRBJ2-3 | TRBD2 | NA | TRBV5-4
TGTGCCAGTGGAGAAAGGAACAGTTACAATGAGCAGTTCTTC | CASGERNSYNEQFF | TRBJ2-1 | NA | NA | TRBV19
TGTGCCATCAGTGAGACAGGGGGCTCCGGGGAGCTGTTTTTT | CAISETGGSGELFF | TRBJ2-2 | TRBD1 | NA | TRBV10-3
TGTGCCAGCAGCTTAGCGACTAGCGGGACAGATACGCAGTATTTT | CASSLATSGTDTQYF | TRBJ2-3 | TRBD2 | NA | TRBV5-4
TGTGCCAGCAGCTCGGGACTAGAGGGGAGTGAGCAGTTCTTC | CASSSGLEGSEQFF | TRBJ2-1 | TRBD2 | NA | TRBV9
TGTGCCATCAGTGAAGACAGACCCTACGAGCAGTACTTC | CAISEDRPYEQYF | TRBJ2-7 | NA | NA | TRBV10-3
TGTGCCAGTAGCCGGAACCTAGCCAAAAACATTCAGTACTTC | CASSRNLAKNIQYF | TRBJ2-4 | NA | once | TRBV19
TGCGCCAGCAGCTACGACGGGGGAGCGGGATCCCCCCACGAGCAGTACTTC | CASSYDGGAGSPHEQYF | TRBJ2-7 | TRBD2 | NA | TRBV5-1
TGTGCCAGCAGCGGACAGGGGGCGGCCTACAATGAGCAGTTCTTC | CASSGQGAAYNEQFF | TRBJ2-1 | TRBD1 | NA | TRBV2
TGTGCCAGCAGCATCTCGGGACAGGGGGTTTACGAGCAGTACTTC | CASSISGQGVYEQYF | TRBJ2-7 | TRBD1 | NA | TRBV6-5
TGTGCCAGCGGGCTGACAGGGACAACCGGGGAGCTGTTTTTT | CASGLTGTTGELFF | TRBJ2-2 | TRBD1 | NA | TRBV2
TGTGCCAGCAGCTCTTCCGGGACTAGCGTAAAGGAGACCCAGTACTTC | CASSSSGTSVKETQYF | TRBJ2-5 | TRBD2 | NA | TRBV7-2
TGTGCCAGCAGCGATAGGGGGACAGTGGCTTCACCCCTCCACTTT | CASSDRGTVASPLHF | TRBJ1-6 | TRBD1 | once | TRBV5-4
TGTGCCAGCAGTGTCCTCGGGTGGGCTTTCTTT | CASSVLGWAFF | TRBJ1-1 | NA | NA | TRBV2
TGTGCCAGAAGCCCAGGTGCAGGGGGTTCCTACGAGCAGTACTTC | CARSPGAGGSYEQYF | TRBJ2-7 | TRBD1 | once | TRBV5-3
TGCGCCAGCAGGCAGCCAGGAGCGAACAATGAGCAGTTCTTC | CASRQPGANNEQFF | TRBJ2-1 | NA | few | TRBV4-1
TGTGCCAGCAGCCCAAGATGGGGGTCCGATGGCTACACCTTC | CASSPRWGSDGYTF | TRBJ1-2 | NA | NA | TRBV7-8
TGTGCCAGCAGCCATGCTGGGCGGGGGGGCACAGATACGCAGTATTTT | CASSHAGRGGTDTQYF | TRBJ2-3 | TRBD2 | NA | TRBV3-1/TRBV3-2
TGTGCCACCAGTGATTCAACTAGCGGGAGTCCAGATACGCAGTATTTT | CATSDSTSGSPDTQYF | TRBJ2-3 | TRBD2 | once | TRBV24-1
TGTGCCAGCAGCTTGGGTGGGCAGGGGGCAGAGACCCAGTACTTC | CASSLGGQGAETQYF | TRBJ2-5 | TRBD1 | NA | TRBV7-9
TGTGCCAGCAGCCAAAGGGGGAACACCGGGGAGCTGTTTTTT | CASSQRGNTGELFF | TRBJ2-2 | NA | NA | TRBV4-2
TGTGCCAGCAGTCTACTAGGTGTCTCCTACAATGAGCAGTTCTTC | CASSLLGVSYNEQFF | TRBJ2-1 | NA | NA | TRBV6-2/TRBV6-3
TGTGCCAGCAGCCCCGCCTCAGACTGGGCGGGAGGTCCATCCTACGAGCAGTACTTC | CASSPASDWAGGPSYEQYF | TRBJ2-7 | TRBD2 | NA | TRBV7-8
TGTGCCAGCAGCGTAAGGACTAATTCAGATACGCAGTATTTT | CASSVRTNSDTQYF | TRBJ2-3 | NA | NA | TRBV9
TGTGCCAGCAGCCGCGGTAGGAACACCATATATTTT | CASSRGRNTIYF | TRBJ1-3 | NA | few | TRBV7-9
TGTGCCAGCAGTACAGGGTTTAGCACAGATACGCAGTATTTT | CASSTGFSTDTQYF | TRBJ2-3 | NA | NA | TRBV6-5
TGTGCCAGCAGCCAGGGGACAAATGGCTACACCTTC | CASSQGTNGYTF | TRBJ1-2 | NA | NA | TRBV3-1/TRBV3-2
TGTGCCAGCAGCTTTTCTCTTGGGGCAGGGTACAATTCCGAGCAGTACTTC | CASSFSLGAGYNSEQYF | TRBJ2-7 | NA | NA | TRBV5-5
TGTGCCAGCAGATTGACGGGGAACTATGGCTACACCTTC | CASRLTGNYGYTF | TRBJ1-2 | NA | NA | TRBV6-5
TGTGCCAGCAGCCGTAGGGGGAGGGCCTACGAGCAGTACTTC | CASSRRGRAYEQYF | TRBJ2-7 | NA | NA | TRBV4-2